This entry lists 21 T cell receptor beta chains sequenced from one sample in a study of blood T cell repertoires in COVID-19. Clones were sequenced by immunoSEQ multiplex PCR, and TCRdb holds only the in-frame ones, with some missing. The sample lists about 350,000 clones; 85% to 90% were seen once. The sequenced sample consisted of PBMCs or T cells enriched from blood (not recorded which). The receptors stem from a woman younger than 45 who had been exposed to COVID-19.

This clone occurred a few times. This rearrangement joins TRBV11-1 to TRBJ1-1; D is unresolved. The V end lost 3 bases, the J end lost 4 bases, and 9 bases lay between the germline ends. This CDR3 is 13 amino acids long. Germline V lookup: CDR1 SGHAT, CDR2 FQDESV (reference sequence). Written as DNA, the CDR3 is TGTGCCAGCAGCTTTGGGCGGGGCACTGAAGCTTTCTTT. Amino acids: CASSFGRGTEAFF. Complete variable domain (other parts from reference TRBV11-1 and TRBJ1-1): EAEVAQSPRYKITEKSQAVAFWCDPISGHATLYWYRQILGQGPELLVQFQDESVVDDSQLPKDRFSAERLKGVDSTLKIQPAELGDSAMYLCASSFGRGTEAFFGQGTRLTVV.

The chain joins TRBV6-5 to TRBJ2-7; unclear D gene. The CDR3 loop spans 11 amino acids. Germline V gives CDR1 MNHEY, CDR2 SVGAGI. Trimming removed 5 bases from V and 3 bases from J, with 5 bases in between. CDR3 DNA sequence: TGTGCCAGCAGTACTTTCTACGAGCAGTACTTC. It is translated as CASSTFYEQYF.

This chain connects TRBV7-8 to TRBJ2-7; 10 nucleotides agree with TRBD1. CDR3 size: 18 residues. With V trimmed by 5 bases and J by 3 bases, 16 bases remained unmatched. Germline CDR1 and CDR2: SGHVS and FQNEAQ. The DNA of the CDR3 is TGTGCCAGCAGCACATACAGGACCGGGACAGGGGCTTTCTACGAGCAGTACTTC. Amino acids: CASSTYRTGTGAFYEQYF.

The chain joins TRBV27 to TRBJ2-1; 10 nucleotides agree with TRBD1. CDR1 MNHEY and CDR2 SMNVEV come from the germline V gene (reference sequence). The length of the CDR3 is 15 residues. After removal of 1 base from V and 9 bases from J, the junction contained 6 bases not matched to a gene. CDR3 sequence: CASSLLGTGVVEQFF. The CDR3 DNA follows: TGTGCCAGCAGTTTATTAGGGACAGGGGTAGTTGAGCAGTTCTTC.

The V gene is TRBV3-1 (or the pseudogene TRBV3-2), the J gene TRBJ2-4; 13 bases match TRBD2. Germline trimming cut 2 bases from V and 8 bases from J; bases unmatched to any gene: 6. This CDR3 spans 16 amino acids. Germline loops: CDR1 LGHDT, CDR2 YNNKEL (reference sequence). The CDR3 coding sequence is TGTGCCAGCAGCCAAAGATTGGGGACTAGCGGGGACATTCAGTACTTC. Protein sequence: CASSQRLGTSGDIQYF.

This clone appeared a single time. The chain has TRBV7-9 and TRBJ2-7; 9 bases are a match to TRBD1. The CDR3 spans 13 residues. The trim removed 5 bases at V and 5 bases at J, leaving 4 bases unmatched. CDR1 is SEHNR, CDR2 FQNEAQ, per germline (reference sequence). The CDR3 DNA sequence: TGTGCCAGCAGCGAAAGACAGGGGGACGAGCAGTACTTC. Translating it yields CASSERQGDEQYF. The full variable domain, its missing parts supplied by reference TRBV7-9 and TRBJ2-7, is DTGVSQNPRHKITKRGQNVTFRCDPISEHNRLYWYRQTLGQGPEFLTYFQNEAQLEKSRLLSDRFSAERPKGSFSTLEIQRTEQGDSAMYLCASSERQGDEQYFGPGTRLTVT.

The chain uses TRBV28 and TRBJ1-1, with TRBD1 identical over 7 bases. This CDR3 comprises 14 residues. The trim removed 5 bases at V and 4 bases at J, leaving 7 bases unmatched. CDR1 and CDR2 from the germline V gene are MDHEN and SYDVKM. The CDR3 reads CASSQTGAGTEAFF. Written as DNA, the CDR3 is TGTGCCAGCAGTCAAACAGGGGCGGGCACTGAAGCTTTCTTT.

V gene TRBV2 combines with J gene TRBJ1-5, with a weak D call TRBD1 (6 bases). The CDR3 sequence is 20 residues long. V was clipped by 4 bases and J by 5 bases, with 30 bases between them. Germline values: CDR1 SNHLY, CDR2 FYNNEI. The CDR3 loop is CASSGEGFQDTGKGDQPQHF. DNA for the CDR3: TGTGCCAGCAGTGGGGAAGGATTTCAGGATACAGGGAAAGGGGATCAGCCCCAGCATTTT. Combining the CDR3 with reference TRBV2 and TRBJ1-5 gives the whole variable domain EPEVTQTPSHQVTQMGQEVILRCVPISNHLYFYWYRQILGQKVEFLVSFYNNEISEKSEIFDDQFSVERPDGSNFTLKIRSTKLEDSAMYFCASSGEGFQDTGKGDQPQHFGDGTRLSIL.

This clone appeared a single time. CDR3 amino acids: CASRPGTGHHYEQYF. CDR3 DNA: TGTGCCAGCAGGCCTGGGACAGGCCACCACTACGAGCAGTACTTC. The rearrangement joins TRBV28 to TRBJ2-7; TRBD1 matches 8 bases. The ends lost 6 bases at V and 3 bases at J; junction bases unmatched: 10. The CDR3 length is 15 residues. Germline V lookup: CDR1 MDHEN, CDR2 SYDVKM.

This chain joins TRBV7-8 and TRBJ2-1; D is ambiguous. The CDR3 is made up of 14 amino acids. V gave up 5 bases and J gave up 4 bases, with 12 bases separating them. From germline, CDR1 is SGHVS and CDR2 FQNEAQ. CDR3: CASSPLVNYNEQFF. As DNA, the CDR3 is TGTGCCAGCAGCCCGTTAGTTAATTACAATGAGCAGTTCTTC.

The J gene is TRBJ1-6, the V gene TRBV28; 7 positions match TRBD1. CDR3 length equals 16 residues. Germline lookup yields CDR1 MDHEN and CDR2 SYDVKM. Trimming removed 5 bases from V and 11 bases from J; junction bases left unmatched: 15. The DNA for the CDR3 is TGTGCCAGCAGTCCACCCCGACAGGGTGGATCGACACCCCTCCACTTT. Its protein is CASSPPRQGGSTPLHF. Full variable domain (rest looked up from reference TRBV28 and TRBJ1-6): DVKVTQSSRYLVKRTGEKVFLECVQDMDHENMFWYRQDPGLGLRLIYFSYDVKMKEKGDIPEGYSVSREKKERFSLILESASTNQTSMYLCASSPPRQGGSTPLHFGNGTRLTVT.

The V gene is TRBV7-3, the J gene TRBJ1-2; D is uncertain. The germline V gene encodes CDR1 SGHTA and CDR2 FQGTGA. The ends were cut back, 3 bases at V and 2 bases at J, with 7 bases in the middle. This CDR3 region has 13 residues. The CDR3 nucleotides read TGTGCCAGCAGCTTTACGGGGAACTATGGCTACACCTTC. It encodes CASSFTGNYGYTF.

The V gene is TRBV19, the J gene TRBJ2-1; 11 nucleotides align to TRBD2. CDR3 length: 16 amino acids. Germline V lookup: CDR1 LNHDA, CDR2 SQIVND (reference sequence). V gave up 5 bases and J gave up 7 bases; unmatched junction bases: 10. The CDR3: CASSAFLAGGLNEQFF. In DNA, the CDR3 is TGTGCCAGTAGTGCCTTTCTAGCGGGAGGTTTGAATGAGCAGTTCTTC.

This chain links TRBV7-9 with TRBJ2-2; TRBD2 matches 8 bases. Germline-derived CDR1 and CDR2 are SEHNR and FQNEAQ (reference sequence). The J segment lost 5 bases and the V segment lost 7 bases, leaving 15 bases of the junction unmatched. The CDR3 sequence is 17 residues long. The CDR3 nucleotides are TGTGCCAGCACCCTAGGGGAGGAGACGGGAGGGACCGGGGAGCTGTTTTTT. It is translated as CASTLGEETGGTGELFF.

This chain links TRBV28 with TRBJ2-1, with 7 bases aligning to TRBD1. The CDR3 is 16 residues long. The ends lost 5 bases at V and 8 bases at J; junction bases unmatched: 15. Germline assignment: CDR1 MDHEN and CDR2 SYDVKM. CDR3 amino acids: CASSPERQGGFDEQFF. The DNA of the CDR3 is TGTGCCAGCAGTCCCGAGCGACAGGGCGGTTTCGATGAGCAGTTCTTC.

This clone was seen a single time. The chain couples TRBV10-3 to TRBJ2-2, with 8 bases aligning to TRBD2. Germline lookup yields CDR1 ENHRY and CDR2 SYGVKD. The trim removed 10 bases at V and 0 bases at J, leaving 4 bases unmatched. This CDR3 is built from 14 residues. This CDR3 is CATTGLANTGELFF. DNA for the CDR3: TGTGCCACTACGGGACTAGCGAACACCGGGGAGCTGTTTTTT.

The chain carries TRBV7-6 and TRBJ2-2, with 9 nucleotides matching TRBD2. V shed 1 base, J shed 4 bases, and the junction held 7 bases outside the gene matches. The CDR3 contains 17 residues. CDR1 and CDR2 (germline): SGHVS, FNYEAQ. CDR3 loop: CASSLGLAGAVTGELFF. The CDR3 DNA follows: TGTGCCAGCAGCTTAGGGTTAGCGGGAGCGGTCACCGGGGAGCTGTTTTTT.

This clone has a handful of counts. The chain recombines TRBV6-5 with TRBJ1-2, with a possible D match to TRBD1 (6 bases). Germline CDR1 and CDR2: MNHEY and SVGAGI. Trimming took 8 bases from V and 8 from J, leaving 18 bases between them. The CDR3 consists of 13 residues. For the CDR3, the DNA is TGTGCCAGCCGCTTAGTCCGGCAGGGGGGCTACACCTTC. The encoded protein is CASRLVRQGGYTF.

The V gene is TRBV7-8, the J gene TRBJ2-3; weak D call: TRBD1 (6 bases). Per the germline V gene, CDR1 is SGHVS and CDR2 is FQNEAQ. The CDR3 is 14 residues long. Trimming left V 0 bases short and J 5 bases short, with 9 bases between. CDR3 protein: CASSLAPRGDTQYF. The DNA of the CDR3 is TGTGCCAGCAGCTTAGCCCCCAGGGGAGATACGCAGTATTTT. Based on the CDR3 plus reference TRBV7-8 and TRBJ2-3, the full variable domain is GAGVSQSPRYKVAKRGQDVALRCDPISGHVSLFWYQQALGQGPEFLTYFQNEAQLDKSGLPSDRFFAERPEGSVSTLKIQRTQQEDSAVYLCASSLAPRGDTQYFGPGTRLTVL.

The chain recombines TRBV29-1 with TRBJ1-2; tentative D call: TRBD1 (6 bases). Trimming left V 6 bases short and J 3 bases short, with 11 bases between. The CDR3 extends over 12 amino acids. Germline V gives CDR1 SQVTM, CDR2 ANQGSEA. CDR3 DNA: TGCAGCGTCCTCCGACAGGACTATGGCTACACCTTC. It is translated as CSVLRQDYGYTF. The complete variable domain, with remaining parts taken from reference TRBV29-1 and TRBJ1-2, reads SAVISQKPSRDICQRGTSLTIQCQVDSQVTMMFWYRQQPGQSLTLIATANQGSEATYESGFVIDKFPISRPNLTFSTLTVSNMSPEDSSIYLCSVLRQDYGYTFGSGTRLTVV.

The chain has TRBV29-1 and TRBJ2-5, with TRBD1 as a possible D gene (5 bases). Germline CDR1 is SQVTM and CDR2 is ANQGSEA. CDR3 length: 12 amino acids. Trimming cost V 3 bases and J 6 bases, with 11 bases left between them. DNA of the CDR3: TGCAGCGTTGATGGGCAGGGTCAGACCCAGTACTTC. Encoded protein: CSVDGQGQTQYF. Looking up the rest from reference TRBV29-1 and TRBJ2-5 gives the full variable domain: SAVISQKPSRDICQRGTSLTIQCQVDSQVTMMFWYRQQPGQSLTLIATANQGSEATYESGFVIDKFPISRPNLTFSTLTVSNMSPEDSSIYLCSVDGQGQTQYFGPGTRLLVL.